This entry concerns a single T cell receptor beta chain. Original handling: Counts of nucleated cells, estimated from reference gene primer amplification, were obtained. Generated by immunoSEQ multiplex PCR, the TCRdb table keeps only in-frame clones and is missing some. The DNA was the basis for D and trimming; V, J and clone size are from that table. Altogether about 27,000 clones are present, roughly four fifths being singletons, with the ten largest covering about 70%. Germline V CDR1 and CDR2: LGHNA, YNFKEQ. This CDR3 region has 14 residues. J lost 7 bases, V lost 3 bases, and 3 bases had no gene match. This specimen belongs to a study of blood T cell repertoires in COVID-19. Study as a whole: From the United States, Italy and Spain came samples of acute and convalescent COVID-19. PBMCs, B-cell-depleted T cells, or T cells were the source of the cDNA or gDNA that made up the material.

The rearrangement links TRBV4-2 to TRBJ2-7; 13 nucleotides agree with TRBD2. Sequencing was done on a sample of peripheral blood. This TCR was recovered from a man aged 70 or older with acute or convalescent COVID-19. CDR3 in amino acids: CASSQGGLAGEQYF. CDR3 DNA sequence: TGTGCCAGCAGCCAGGGGGGACTAGCGGGGGAGCAGTACTTC.